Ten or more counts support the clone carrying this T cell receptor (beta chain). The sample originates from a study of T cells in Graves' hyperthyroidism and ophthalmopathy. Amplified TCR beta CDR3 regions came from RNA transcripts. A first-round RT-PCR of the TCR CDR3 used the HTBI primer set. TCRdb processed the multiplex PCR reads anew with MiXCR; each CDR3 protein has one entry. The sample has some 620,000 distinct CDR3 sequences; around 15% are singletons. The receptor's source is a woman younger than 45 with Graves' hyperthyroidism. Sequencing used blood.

The CDR3 sequence: CASSTRGPGYGYTF. The CDR3 coding sequence is TGTGCCAGCAGTACCAGGGGGCCCGGCTATGGCTACACCTTC. The chain joins TRBV6-1 to TRBJ1-2; 8 bases match TRBD1. Trimming at V came to 5 bases and at J to 4 bases, leaving 6 bases not matched to a gene. This CDR3 spans 14 amino acids. CDR1 MNHNS and CDR2 SASEGT come from the germline V gene.